This record looks at one TCR beta chain sequence and its context. J gave up 6 bases and V 4 bases, and 12 bases lay outside the gene matches. The V gene's germline CDR1 is MNHEY and CDR2 SMNVEV (reference sequence). CDR3 length equals 18 residues. Participants were placed into cohorts based on the clinical history they reported. This table comes from immunoSEQ multiplex PCR, and its TCRdb copy is limited to in-frame clones, with some not included. The profile shows 300,000 to 450,000 clones, around 87% of them singletons. This record belongs to a study of blood T cell repertoires in COVID-19. Study overall: Nucleic acid was either cDNA or gDNA, and it came from T cells, B-cell-depleted T cells, or PBMCs.

The source of this sequence is a man younger than 45 who had recovered from COVID-19. Sequencing used PBMCs or T cells enriched from blood (not recorded which). The rearrangement links TRBV27 to TRBJ2-2, with 12 bases matching TRBD2. CDR3 in DNA: TGTGCCAGCAGTTCGGGCCGACTAGCGGGAGCCAGGGCCGGGGAGCTGTTTTTT. This translates into CASSSGRLAGARAGELFF.